This record concerns one T cell receptor (beta chain) sequence. Trimming took 6 bases from V and 10 from J, leaving 21 bases between them. The CDR3 totals 15 residues. The germline CDR1 and CDR2 sequences are MDHEN and SYDVKM. These data come from a study of T cell repertoires in cytomegalovirus infection. Study-level information: It can be stated that public TCR beta signatures indicated CMV infection as well as a matching HLA type.

TCRdb itself ran the reads through MiXCR, one entry per CDR3 protein. The sample lists 250,000 to 350,000 distinct CDR3 sequences, more than 20% occurring once. This TCR was sampled from a human donor in good health (CMV status not recorded). Some clones in this sample may be carry-over from other donors' samples. The chain couples TRBV28 to TRBJ1-4; possibly TRBD1 for D (5 bases). Sequencing used PBMCs. The CDR3 nucleotides are TGTGCCAGCAGCTCCACACGGGGCTTAGGAGGAAAACTGTTTTTT. It yields the protein CASSSTRGLGGKLFF. Full variable domain (outside the CDR3, taken from reference TRBV28 and TRBJ1-4): DVKVTQSSRYLVKRTGEKVFLECVQDMDHENMFWYRQDPGLGLRLIYFSYDVKMKEKGDIPEGYSVSREKKERFSLILESASTNQTSMYLCASSSTRGLGGKLFFGSGTQLSVL.